These 9 T cell receptor beta chains share one sample of origin, sequenced in a study of molecular identifiers for immune sequencing clone quantification. Via MiXCR, TCRdb re-called the PCR reads, giving one row per CDR3 protein. The sample has some 100,000 distinct CDR3 sequences, 36% seen once. The material sequenced was naive CD8+ T cells from blood, with Jurkat cell RNA spiked in. The subset is: FACS-sorted CD8+CD4-CCR7+CD45RA+ naive T cells. The receptors shown here come from a human donor in good health. Some libraries in this study had Jurkat cell RNA spiked in.

This chain uses TRBV9 with TRBJ2-5; D is undetermined. Germline-derived CDR1 and CDR2 are SGDLS and YYNGEE. Trimming removed 3 bases at V and 4 bases at J, with 13 bases between. The CDR3 is 14 residues long. CDR3 sequence reads: CASSDRCNPETQYF. The CDR3 DNA reads as TGTGCCAGCAGCGATAGGTGTAATCCAGAGACCCAGTACTTC.

CDR3 DNA sequence: TGTGCCAGCACCGGGACTAGCGGGAGTGAGACCCAGTACTTC. Its translation: CASTGTSGSETQYF. The chain combines TRBV7-9 with TRBJ2-5; 14 positions match TRBD2. The CDR3 length is 14 residues. V shed 7 bases, J shed 5 bases, and the junction held 3 bases outside the gene matches. CDR1 is SEHNR and CDR2 is FQNEAQ in the germline V gene (reference sequence).

The chain has TRBV13 and TRBJ2-3, with a possible D match to TRBD1 (6 bases). The germline V gene has CDR1 PRHDT and CDR2 FYEKMQ (reference sequence). This CDR3 contains 15 residues. V was cut by 2 bases and J by 3 bases, with 12 bases left in between. CDR3 nucleotide sequence: TGTGCCAGCAGCTTATACCAGGGGATGACAGATACGCAGTATTTT. Translated, it gives CASSLYQGMTDTQYF. Filled out from reference TRBV13 and TRBJ2-3, the complete variable domain reads AAGVIQSPRHLIKEKRETATLKCYPIPRHDTVYWYQQGPGQDPQFLISFYEKMQSDKGSIPDRFSAQQFSDYHSELNMSSLELGDSALYFCASSLYQGMTDTQYFGPGTRLTVL.

V gene TRBV28 combines with J gene TRBJ2-7, with TRBD2 matching 10 bases. Germline lookup yields CDR1 MDHEN and CDR2 SYDVKM. CDR3 length: 17 amino acids. V was pared by 2 bases and J by 3 bases, with 10 bases of the junction left unmatched. The CDR3 DNA is TGTGCCAGCAGTTTACTGACTAGCGGGCCCCGACTCTACGAGCAGTACTTC. This encodes CASSLLTSGPRLYEQYF.

This clonotype has ten or more counts. The CDR3 DNA follows: TGTGCCAGCAGCTTAGGGGGGTATTACGAGCAGTACTTC. This codes for CASSLGGYYEQYF. The J gene is TRBJ2-7, the V gene TRBV7-6; D is possibly TRBD1 or TRBD2 (5 bases each). Per germline, CDR1 SGHVS and CDR2 FNYEAQ. Deletions cut 1 base from V and 4 bases from J, with 8 bases between. This CDR3 contains 13 residues.

This clonotype was counted a few times. The V call is TRBV7-9, the J call TRBJ1-3; D gene uncertain. Per germline, CDR1 SEHNR and CDR2 FQNEAQ (reference sequence). This CDR3 has 15 residues. V gave up 2 bases and J gave up 4 bases, with 12 bases separating them. The CDR3 bases are TGTGCCAGCAGCTTAAGTCCCTTCCCCGGAAACACCATATATTTT. Protein: CASSLSPFPGNTIYF.

This clonotype turned up a few times. The J gene is TRBJ2-2, the V gene TRBV7-6; D may be TRBD2 (5 bases). The germline V gene encodes CDR1 SGHVS and CDR2 FNYEAQ. V lost 2 bases and J 0 bases, leaving 10 bases between the germline ends. The CDR3 spans 16 residues. The CDR3: CASSLSGIANTGELFF. The CDR3 DNA reads as TGTGCCAGCAGCTTAAGCGGAATCGCGAACACCGGGGAGCTGTTTTTT.

This clonotype was counted at least ten times. This sequence joins TRBV5-5 and TRBJ2-7; maybe TRBD1 (5 bases). The germline V gene has CDR1 SGHKS and CDR2 YYEKEE (reference sequence). This CDR3 is 13 amino acids long. Trimming removed 4 bases at V and 6 bases at J, with 14 bases between. The CDR3 DNA is TGTGCCAGCAGCACGACAGTTTACAGCGAGCAGTACTTC. Translating gives CASSTTVYSEQYF.

Details on this clonotype: A much larger clone lies one base from this, so it may be a read error. The chain uses TRBV7-2 and TRBJ2-1, with 7 nucleotides matching TRBD2. The CDR3 covers 16 residues. Germline CDR1 is SGHTA and CDR2 is FQGNSA. The CDR3: CASNFIGDYPYNEQIF. CDR3 DNA sequence: TGTGCCAGCAACTTTATCGGGGACTACCCCTACAATGAGCAGATCTTC.